This TCR beta chain was recorded in a study of blood T cell repertoires in COVID-19. V lost 4 bases and J 4 bases, leaving 10 bases between the germline ends. This CDR3 is 13 amino acids long. Germline assignment: CDR1 ENHRY and CDR2 SYGVKD. Repertoires were generated with immunoSEQ multiplex PCR, while TCRdb's copy carries only in-frame clones and drops some. The sample lists about 230,000 clones, roughly nine tenths occurring once. The specimen was PBMCs or T cells enriched from blood (not recorded which). This TCR derives from a man aged 25 to 45 who had recovered from COVID-19. The V call is TRBV10-3, the J call TRBJ2-5; D possibly corresponds to TRBD2 (6 bases). The CDR3 DNA is TGTGCCATCAGTGTCGGAGGGGCAGAGACCCAGTACTTC. Its protein product is CAISVGGAETQYF.